What follows describes a single T cell receptor (beta chain). This specimen belongs to a study of blood T cell repertoires in COVID-19. Source study methods: From reference gene primer amplification, estimates of nucleated cell counts were derived. Data came from immunoSEQ multiplex PCR; TCRdb stores just in-frame clones and leaves some out. V and J calls plus clone size are reproduced from that table; the DNA served to infer D and trimming. The repertoire holds some 290,000 clones, with about 85% as singletons. The germline CDR1 and CDR2 sequences are MDHEN and SYDVKM. V lost 6 bases, J lost 0 bases, and 12 bases lay in between. This CDR3 comprises 15 residues.

This receptor was identified in a man between 18 and 35 years old with active or convalescent COVID-19. Sequencing was done on a sample of peripheral blood. This chain connects TRBV28 to TRBJ1-5; possible D gene TRBD1, 6 bases. For the CDR3, the DNA is TGTGCCAGCAGGAACCGGGACACTAGCAATCAGCCCCAGCATTTT. It translates to CASRNRDTSNQPQHF.